This T cell receptor (beta chain) was retrieved from a study of cytomegalovirus exposure and HLA in healthy donors. Looking at the study overall: A data release that came early held approximately 85 million unique TCRs from HLA-typed donors. Of all 400 or so donors who were genotyped, roughly 81% belonged to the Caucasian-associated ancestry cluster.

A note on this clone: Antigen unknown.

This CDR3 is 16 amino acids long. V was pared by 5 bases and J by 2 bases, with 5 bases of the junction left unmatched. The germline V gene encodes CDR1 SGHNT and CDR2 YYREEE (reference sequence). The PCR employed 60 Vbeta primers together with 13 Jbeta primers. TCRdb's copy holds only in-frame clones and misses some; the assay was immunoSEQ multiplex PCR. The sample contains around 170,000 clones, more than 70% of which appear only once. Regarding the study as a whole: Previously analyzed data showed that most TCR beta V segments were productive at a frequency of about 87% or about 30%.

The sequence was obtained from a girl under 18 in good health and CMV-seronegative. Source material: PBMCs. The chain is built from TRBV5-4 and TRBJ2-6; 9 bases map to TRBD1. DNA for the CDR3: TGTGCCAGCAGACCAACAGGGGGCGCTGGGGCCAACGTCCTGACTTTC. Protein product: CASRPTGGAGANVLTF. The complete variable domain, with remaining parts taken from reference TRBV5-4 and TRBJ2-6, reads ETGVTQSPTHLIKTRGQQVTLRCSSQSGHNTVSWYQQALGQGPQFIFQYYREEENGRGNFPPRFSGLQFPNYSSELNVNALELDDSALYLCASRPTGGAGANVLTFGAGSRLTVL.